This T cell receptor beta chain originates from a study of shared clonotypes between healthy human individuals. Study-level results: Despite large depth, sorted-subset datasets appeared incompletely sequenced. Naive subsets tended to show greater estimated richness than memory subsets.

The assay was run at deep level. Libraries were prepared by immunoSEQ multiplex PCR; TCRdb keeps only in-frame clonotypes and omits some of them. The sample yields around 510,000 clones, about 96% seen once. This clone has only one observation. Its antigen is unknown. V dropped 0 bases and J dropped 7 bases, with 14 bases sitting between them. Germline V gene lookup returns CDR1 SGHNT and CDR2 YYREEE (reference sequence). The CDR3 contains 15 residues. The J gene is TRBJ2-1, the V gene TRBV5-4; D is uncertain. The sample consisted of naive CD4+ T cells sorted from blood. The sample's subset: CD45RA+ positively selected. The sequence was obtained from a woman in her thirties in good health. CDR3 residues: CASSLVLGPANEQFF. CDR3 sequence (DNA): TGTGCCAGCAGCTTGGTCTTGGGTCCGGCGAATGAGCAGTTCTTC.